One T cell receptor beta chain is described in this entry. This sample is part of a study of OX40 agonist ivuxolimab in advanced cancers. Clones were sequenced by immunoSEQ multiplex PCR, and TCRdb holds only the in-frame ones, with some missing. This sample carries about 39,000 clones, 92% of them seen once, and the ten largest clones take approximately 22%. Germline V CDR1 and CDR2: LNHDA, SQIVND (reference sequence). This CDR3 is 17 amino acids long. V gave up 3 bases and J gave up 5 bases; unmatched junction bases: 13. The genes are TRBV19 and TRBJ2-5; 9 bases agree with TRBD1. Material: CD4+ or CD8+ T cells sorted from blood, obtained in a trial of the OX40 agonist ivuxolimab. The clonotype comes from an adult with an advanced solid tumor such as melanoma, head and neck, liver or kidney cancer. DNA for the CDR3: TGTGCCAGTAGTATGCAGACCGGGACAGGGTCCTTGGAGACCCAGTACTTC. This sequence encodes CASSMQTGTGSLETQYF.